This is a list of T cell receptor beta chains from one sample in a study of blood T cell repertoires in COVID-19. Some clones are missing from TCRdb's copy, which holds only in-frame ones; the method was immunoSEQ multiplex PCR. The repertoire includes 150,000 or so clones, 70% to 85% of them detected once, and about 12% sits in the top ten. The sample taken for sequencing was PBMCs or T cells enriched from blood (not recorded which). The origin of the receptors is a man aged 45 to 65 who had recovered from COVID-19. CDR3s include the opening cysteine and the closing phenylalanine or tryptophan. The D gene is left open where the match is weak.

j_gene	v_gene	len	d_gene	CDR3aa
TRBJ1-1	TRBV6-4	12	TRBD1	CASSGGQGEAFF
TRBJ1-6	TRBV3-1/TRBV3-2	15	NA	CASSGSGLGYSPLHF
TRBJ1-2	TRBV7-8	14	NA	CASSLAARDYGYTF
TRBJ1-2	TRBV9	13	TRBD1	CASTRTGDRSYTF
TRBJ1-2	TRBV5-1	15	TRBD1	CASSSGGTGKYGYTF
TRBJ2-2	TRBV6-6	21	TRBD2	CASSPTRAGRPKVLGTGELFF
TRBJ1-5	TRBV10-3	15	NA	CAISEFEGFNQPQHF
TRBJ2-3	TRBV11-2	16	TRBD2	CASSLNGGESTDTQYF
TRBJ2-2	TRBV4-3	17	TRBD2	CASSQNPAGGNTGELFF
TRBJ1-2	TRBV4-3	19	TRBD1	CASSQDFVGGTGSPNGYTF
TRBJ1-1	TRBV3-1/TRBV3-2	17	TRBD1	CASSQVWTGGLFTEAFF
TRBJ2-5	TRBV5-4	15	TRBD2	CASSSSGGLEETQYF
TRBJ2-7	TRBV18	15	NA	CASSPSPGSPGEQYF
TRBJ1-3	TRBV5-1	15	NA	CASSLEGVTGNTIYF
TRBJ2-6	TRBV19	18	TRBD1	CASKKGGDRPSGANVLTF
TRBJ1-2	TRBV12-3/TRBV12-4	13	NA	CASSSGQLYGYTF
TRBJ1-5	TRBV30	15	NA	CAWSRVQGFNQPQHF
TRBJ2-1	TRBV18	15	TRBD2	CASSVPSGGPGEQFF
TRBJ1-5	TRBV7-2	13	NA	CASSLDPGQPQHF
TRBJ1-2	TRBV11-2	10	NA	CASSGRGYTF
TRBJ1-1	TRBV7-9	14	NA	CASSPQGRDTEAFF
TRBJ2-7	TRBV5-1	14	TRBD1	CASSADRSYYEQYF
TRBJ2-2	TRBV4-1	13	NA	CASSLGVGGELFF
TRBJ1-6	TRBV28	15	TRBD1	CASSLGQGFNSPLHF
TRBJ2-3	TRBV5-8	16	TRBD2	CASSSGLAGVRDTQYF
TRBJ2-1	TRBV6-2/TRBV6-3	17	TRBD2	CASSYSTSGGQYNEQFF
TRBJ2-3	TRBV5-1	15	TRBD2	CASSPQRGGTDTQYF
TRBJ1-5	TRBV19	15	NA	CASSAGPYSNQPQHF
TRBJ1-3	TRBV9	14	NA	CASSANSPGNTIYF
TRBJ1-5	TRBV18	17	TRBD1	CASSPTGTGGVNQPQHF
TRBJ1-2	TRBV4-1	17	NA	CASSQGMGQALRDGYTF
TRBJ1-4	TRBV18	16	TRBD1	CASSPVGGGLNEKLFF
TRBJ2-1	TRBV20-1	15	TRBD2	CSASFVTSGPDEQFF
TRBJ2-7	TRBV5-6	14	NA	CASSFLQGTYEQYF
TRBJ1-2	TRBV19	14	TRBD1	CASSTTGASYGYTF
TRBJ2-3	TRBV29-1	18	TRBD1	CSVAGTGSLIMGTDTQYF
TRBJ2-3	TRBV5-4	17	TRBD1	CASSRQGAPLSTDTQYF
TRBJ1-2	TRBV19	15	TRBD1	CASSPRTGSNYGYTF
TRBJ1-1	TRBV7-3	14	NA	CASSLSSANTEAFF
TRBJ2-1	TRBV12-3/TRBV12-4	13	NA	CASSLARYNEQFF
TRBJ1-1	TRBV20-1	13	TRBD1	CSASQGANTEAFF